These T cell receptor beta chains were read from a single sample in a study of OX40 agonist ivuxolimab in advanced cancers. TCRdb's table, derived via immunoSEQ multiplex PCR, lists solely in-frame clones and lacks some. This table has 58,000 or so clones, roughly 84% appearing once. Here the sequenced sample was CD4+ or CD8+ T cells sorted from blood, taken in a trial of the OX40 agonist ivuxolimab. Receptors were obtained from an adult with an advanced solid tumor such as melanoma, head and neck, liver or kidney cancer. CDR3s include the opening cysteine and the closing phenylalanine or tryptophan. A D gene is named only where the DNA matches it firmly. Rows give clone size only sometimes, using once, few, many, or a class for an expanded clone.

TRBV6-1,.,.,TRBJ2-7,CASKGQGHYEQYF,TGTGCCAGCAAGGGCCAGGGGCACTACGAGCAGTACTTC
TRBV5-4,TRBD1,.,TRBJ2-2,CASSLVGPGTANTGELFF,TGTGCCAGCAGCTTGGTAGGCCCCGGGACAGCCAACACCGGGGAGCTGTTTTTT
TRBV6-6,.,few,TRBJ1-1,CASRRQLNTEAFF,TGTGCCAGCAGGCGACAGTTGAACACTGAAGCTTTCTTT
TRBV2,TRBD1,.,TRBJ1-2,CASSEDWDRASNYGYTF,TGTGCCAGCAGTGAAGACTGGGACAGGGCCTCTAACTATGGCTACACCTTC
TRBV28,.,.,TRBJ2-7,CASSLSSAYEQYF,TGTGCCAGCAGTTTATCCAGCGCCTACGAGCAGTACTTC
TRBV11-2,.,.,TRBJ1-1,CASSSQGRSNTEAFF,TGTGCCAGCAGCTCACAGGGCAGATCGAACACTGAAGCTTTCTTT
TRBV5-4,TRBD1,.,TRBJ2-2,CASRPGQGTSNTGELFF,TGTGCCAGCAGACCCGGACAGGGAACCTCGAACACCGGGGAGCTGTTTTTT
TRBV11-2,TRBD2,.,TRBJ2-7,CASSSPLGTSGSAYEQYF,TGTGCCAGCAGCTCGCCACTCGGGACTAGCGGGAGTGCCTACGAGCAGTACTTC
TRBV4-1,TRBD1,.,TRBJ1-5,CASSQGVDRYNQPQHF,TGCGCCAGCAGCCAAGGAGTGGACAGGTACAATCAGCCCCAGCATTTT
TRBV7-6,.,.,TRBJ2-5,CASSFGLSLAGAQYF,TGTGCCAGCAGCTTCGGATTATCTCTCGCGGGTGCCCAGTACTTC